These T cell receptor beta chains were read from a single sample in a study of T-cell memory formation after mild COVID-19. TCRdb reanalysed the 5' RACE reads using MiXCR and keeps one entry per CDR3 protein. The table has about 88,000 distinct CDR3 sequences, 20% to 25% seen once. The material sequenced was PBMCs or a T cell subset sorted from them (not recorded which). The receptors come from a man between 18 and 29 years old who had mild COVID-19 (a few samples of this study predate the infection). Cell type and time point are not known. The CDR3 runs from the conserved cysteine through the conserved F or W. Fields, in order: clone size, V gene, J gene, D gene, CDR3 protein, CDR3 DNA. The D gene is left open where the match is weak. The listing skips clone size in some rows; elsewhere it reads once, few, many or a size class.

clone size: NA
V gene: TRBV24-1
J gene: TRBJ2-3
D gene: TRBD2
CDR3 protein: CDTSGTPGLLPTDTQYF
CDR3 DNA: TGTGACACCAGTGGAACCCCGGGACTACTTCCCACAGATACGCAGTATTTT

clone size: NA
V gene: TRBV7-9
J gene: TRBJ2-1
D gene: TRBD1
CDR3 protein: CASSWDRGPFHEQFF
CDR3 DNA: TGTGCCAGCAGCTGGGACAGGGGGCCCTTCCATGAGCAGTTCTTC

clone size: NA
V gene: TRBV19
J gene: TRBJ2-3
D gene: NA
CDR3 protein: CASSMGLQYMYTQYF
CDR3 DNA: TGTGCCAGTAGTATGGGGTTGCAATATATGTATACGCAGTATTTT

clone size: few
V gene: TRBV29-1
J gene: TRBJ2-3
D gene: NA
CDR3 protein: CSVEGGTTSTDTQYF
CDR3 DNA: TGCAGCGTTGAAGGGGGAACAACTAGCACAGATACGCAGTATTTT

clone size: many
V gene: TRBV6-6
J gene: TRBJ2-1
D gene: TRBD2
CDR3 protein: CASSPFGRGAQNNEQFF
CDR3 DNA: TGTGCCAGCAGTCCCTTCGGGCGGGGGGCCCAAAACAATGAGCAGTTCTTC

clone size: few
V gene: TRBV4-1
J gene: TRBJ2-3
D gene: TRBD2
CDR3 protein: CASSQGLAGTLSPTDTQYF
CDR3 DNA: TGCGCCAGCAGCCAAGGACTAGCGGGGACTCTTTCCCCCACAGATACGCAGTATTTT

clone size: NA
V gene: TRBV29-1
J gene: TRBJ2-3
D gene: NA
CDR3 protein: CSVRDRTDTQYF
CDR3 DNA: TGCAGCGTCCGGGACCGCACAGATACGCAGTATTTT

clone size: NA
V gene: TRBV12-3/TRBV12-4
J gene: TRBJ1-5
D gene: NA
CDR3 protein: CASSFDRRNQPQHF
CDR3 DNA: TGTGCCAGCAGCTTTGACAGACGCAATCAGCCCCAGCATTTT

clone size: few
V gene: TRBV12-3/TRBV12-4
J gene: TRBJ2-3
D gene: TRBD2
CDR3 protein: CASSWGTRSTDTQYF
CDR3 DNA: TGTGCCAGCAGTTGGGGGACTAGGAGCACAGATACGCAGTATTTT

clone size: few
V gene: TRBV29-1
J gene: TRBJ1-2
D gene: TRBD1
CDR3 protein: CSVEKGARGYTF
CDR3 DNA: TGCAGCGTTGAGAAGGGGGCGCGAGGCTACACCTTC

clone size: NA
V gene: TRBV15
J gene: TRBJ2-1
D gene: NA
CDR3 protein: CATSKDREQFF
CDR3 DNA: TGTGCCACCAGCAAGGACAGAGAGCAGTTCTTC

clone size: NA
V gene: TRBV7-9
J gene: TRBJ2-1
D gene: TRBD2
CDR3 protein: CASSKLAGGPVVEQFF
CDR3 DNA: TGTGCCAGCAGCAAACTAGCGGGGGGGCCGGTCGTTGAGCAGTTCTTC

clone size: NA
V gene: TRBV27
J gene: TRBJ2-1
D gene: NA
CDR3 protein: CASSFFRGTYNEQFF
CDR3 DNA: TGTGCCAGCAGTTTTTTCAGGGGAACCTACAATGAGCAGTTCTTC

clone size: few
V gene: TRBV29-1
J gene: TRBJ2-5
D gene: NA
CDR3 protein: CSVDPGLVETQYF
CDR3 DNA: TGCAGCGTTGATCCGGGGTTGGTAGAGACCCAGTACTTC

clone size: NA
V gene: TRBV14
J gene: TRBJ2-3
D gene: NA
CDR3 protein: CASSQDIGWGYTTDTQYF
CDR3 DNA: TGTGCCAGCAGCCAAGATATAGGCTGGGGGTATACCACAGATACGCAGTATTTT

clone size: few
V gene: TRBV6-2/TRBV6-3
J gene: TRBJ1-1
D gene: NA
CDR3 protein: CASRGRENTEAFF
CDR3 DNA: TGTGCCAGCAGGGGCAGGGAGAACACTGAAGCTTTCTTT

clone size: NA
V gene: TRBV12-3/TRBV12-4
J gene: TRBJ2-2
D gene: NA
CDR3 protein: CASSFWGNTGELFF
CDR3 DNA: TGTGCCAGCAGTTTCTGGGGGAACACCGGGGAGCTGTTTTTT

clone size: NA
V gene: TRBV6-1
J gene: TRBJ1-1
D gene: NA
CDR3 protein: CASSDRALTEAFF
CDR3 DNA: TGTGCCAGCAGTGATAGGGCTCTGACTGAAGCTTTCTTT

clone size: few
V gene: TRBV7-9
J gene: TRBJ2-1
D gene: NA
CDR3 protein: CASSSPEARSYNEQFF
CDR3 DNA: TGTGCCAGCAGCTCCCCCGAGGCGCGAAGCTACAATGAGCAGTTCTTC